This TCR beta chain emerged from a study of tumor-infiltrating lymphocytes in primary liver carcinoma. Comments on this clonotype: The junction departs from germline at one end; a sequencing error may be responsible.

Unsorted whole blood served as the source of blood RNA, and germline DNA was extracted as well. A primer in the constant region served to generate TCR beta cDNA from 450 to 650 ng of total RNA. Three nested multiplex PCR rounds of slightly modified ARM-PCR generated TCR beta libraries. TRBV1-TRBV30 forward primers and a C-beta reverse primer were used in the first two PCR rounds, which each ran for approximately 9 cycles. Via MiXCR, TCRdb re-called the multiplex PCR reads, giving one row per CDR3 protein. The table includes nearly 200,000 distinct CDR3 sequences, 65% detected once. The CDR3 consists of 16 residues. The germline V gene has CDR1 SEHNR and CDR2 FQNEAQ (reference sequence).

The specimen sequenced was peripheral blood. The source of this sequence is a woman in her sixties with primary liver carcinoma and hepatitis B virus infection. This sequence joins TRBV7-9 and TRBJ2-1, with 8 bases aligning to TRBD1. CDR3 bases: TGTGCCAGCAGCCATCTCGACAGGGGCTCCTACAATGAGCAGCTCTTC. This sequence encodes CASSHLDRGSYNEQLF.